This T cell receptor (beta chain) was identified in a study of vaccination and CD4 T cells after COVID-19. Sequence data for DNA of cultured CD4+ T cells were generated by the Oncomine TCR Beta short-read assay. Genomic DNA was isolated from CD4+ T cells that had been cultured. One entry per CDR3 protein results from TCRdb running MiXCR on the PCR reads. The sample lists some 12,000 distinct CDR3 sequences; 25% to 30% were seen once. The CDR3 is made up of 17 amino acids. Trimming removed 5 bases from V and 8 bases from J; junction bases left unmatched: 13. Germline values: CDR1 SGHTA, CDR2 FQGNSA. As concerns this clonotype: As yet, its antigen is unknown.

Treatment described: approximately 10-day PBMC culture with coronavirus spike peptide pools or control peptides (ViraFEST assay). Investigators obtained the unexposed donor's CD4+ T cells before the COVID-19 pandemic (2011-2018). As cell numbers allowed, unexposed-donor CD4+ T cells faced SARS-CoV-2 S/N and four cold-coronavirus spikes. The sequence was collected from a human donor in good health. The sequenced material came from CD4+ T cells from blood, cultured in vitro. The chain recombines TRBV7-2 with TRBJ2-3; 13 bases are shared with TRBD2. The CDR3 protein is CASSPGLAGSSWGTQYF. CDR3 nucleotide sequence: TGTGCCAGCAGCCCGGGACTAGCGGGATCATCATGGGGTACGCAGTATTTT.